Sequencing of this TCR beta chain was carried out in a study of T-cell reconstitution after alpha-beta-depleted transplantation in children. General study results and limits: Reportedly, alpha-beta T cells present about two months post-transplant originated from several hundred expanded clones of graft origin.

The V end was cut by 1 base, the J end by 8 bases, with 9 bases between. CDR1 and CDR2 (germline): DFQATT, SNEGSKA (reference sequence). The CDR3 is 12 residues long. Construction of the TCRbeta library involved unique molecular identifiers. TCRdb processed the PCR reads anew with MiXCR; each CDR3 protein has one entry. This sample carries approximately 430,000 distinct CDR3 sequences, around 15% of them seen once, and the ten largest clones take 25% to 30%. This clonotype occurred many times. Its target is unknown. The source is a boy younger than two who had a stem cell transplant for Wiskott-Aldrich syndrome, so the T cells may come from the graft donor. The sample consisted of PBMCs, mostly from graft donor cells, taken 360 days after TCRalphabeta/CD19-depleted stem cell transplant. The chain carries TRBV20-1 and TRBJ2-1; D possibly uses TRBD1 or TRBD2 (5 bases each). The CDR3, as DNA: TGCAGTGCTAGAGTTCCGGGACATGAGCAGTTCTTC. Protein: CSARVPGHEQFF.